The 9 T cell receptor beta chains reported below all come from one sample, sequenced in a study of blood T cell repertoires in COVID-19. Assay: immunoSEQ multiplex PCR; the TCRdb copy retains only in-frame clones and omits some. This sample has 250,000 to 400,000 clones, with about nine tenths found just once. Input material: PBMCs or T cells enriched from blood (not recorded which). The receptors were gathered from a man in his sixties who had recovered from COVID-19.

V gene TRBV28 combines with J gene TRBJ1-2; possible D gene TRBD1, 6 bases. V dropped 7 bases and J dropped 5 bases, with 8 bases sitting between them. Germline V gene lookup returns CDR1 MDHEN and CDR2 SYDVKM. The CDR3 has 11 residues. The CDR3 DNA follows: TGTGCCAGCAAGAGGGGGTATGGCTACACCTTC. Amino acids: CASKRGYGYTF.

As regards this clone: The same CDR3 arises from other DNA sequences in this sample as well. The chain uses TRBV12-3 or TRBV12-4 and TRBJ2-1; D gene unclear. V was cut by 2 bases and J by 9 bases, with 8 bases left in between. The CDR3 is 12 amino acids. CDR3 nucleotides: TGTGCCAGCAGTTTATCCGGCGGTGAGCAGTTCTTC. Its translation: CASSLSGGEQFF.

The rearrangement joins TRBV7-2 to TRBJ1-4; no definite D call. Germline CDR1 SGHTA, CDR2 FQGNSA. The CDR3 has 16 residues. V was shortened by 1 base and J by 2 bases, with 11 bases between the two germline ends. The CDR3 region has the DNA TGTGCCAGCAGCTTAGTACTAGGGAGGACTAATGAAAAACTGTTTTTT. Translated: CASSLVLGRTNEKLFF.

This rearrangement joins TRBV7-2 to TRBJ1-5, with 7 bases aligning to TRBD1. The CDR3 contains 14 residues. Germline V gene data show CDR1 as SGHTA and CDR2 as FQGNSA. J was trimmed by 7 bases and V by 1 base; bases with no gene match: 4. Written as DNA, the CDR3 is TGTGCCAGCAGCTTAGGTCCAGGGGGGCAGCCCCAGCATTTT. This sequence encodes CASSLGPGGQPQHF. Variable domain in full (rest from reference TRBV7-2 and TRBJ1-5): GAGVSQSPSNKVTEKGKDVELRCDPISGHTALYWYRQSLGQGLEFLIYFQGNSAPDKSGLPSDRFSAERTGGSVSTLTIQRTQQEDSAVYLCASSLGPGGQPQHFGDGTRLSIL.

The chain employs TRBV23-1 and TRBJ1-2; no clear D. TRBV23-1 falls under the ORF class, with uncertain function. This CDR3 is built from 13 residues. Trimming cost V 0 bases and J 13 bases, with 15 bases left between them. The CDR3 loop is CASSQSLRGFSTF. CDR3 sequence (DNA): TGCGCCAGCAGTCAATCTCTCCGCGGGTTCTCCACCTTC.

The rearrangement uses TRBV24-1 and TRBJ2-5, with 10 bases that match TRBD2. The CDR3 loop spans 16 amino acids. Germline V gene data show CDR1 as KGHDR and CDR2 as SFDVKD. The trim removed 3 bases at V and 5 bases at J, leaving 8 bases unmatched. The CDR3 sequence: CATSDQREGPRETQYF. The CDR3 DNA sequence: TGTGCCACCAGTGATCAGCGGGAGGGCCCTCGTGAGACCCAGTACTTC.

The J gene is TRBJ2-1, the V gene TRBV10-3, with TRBD2 as a possible D gene (5 bases). V lost 6 bases, J lost 4 bases, and 13 bases lay in between. The CDR3 sequence is 14 residues long. Looked up from germline, CDR1 is ENHRY and CDR2 is SYGVKD. The CDR3 here is CAIRGVATYNEQFF. The CDR3 DNA reads TGTGCCATCAGAGGTGTAGCGACTTACAATGAGCAGTTCTTC.

This CDR3 reads CAWTGVGQETQYF. The CDR3 coding sequence is TGTGCCTGGACAGGGGTAGGACAAGAGACCCAGTACTTC. The chain is built from TRBV30 and TRBJ2-5, with a weak D call TRBD1 (6 bases). In germline, CDR1 is GTSNPN, CDR2 SVGIG (reference sequence). The CDR3 extends over 13 amino acids. V lost 4 bases and J lost 2, with 11 bases in between.

This clone was counted a single time. In DNA, the CDR3 is TGTGCCAGCAGTAACGGTCTTACCAAAAACATTCAGTACTTC. This codes for CASSNGLTKNIQYF. The chain links TRBV6-5 to TRBJ2-4, with D hard to call. CDR3 length: 14 amino acids. Deletions cut 5 bases from V and 2 bases from J, with 10 bases between. Germline V gives CDR1 MNHEY, CDR2 SVGAGI.